Following are 25 T cell receptor beta chains from one sample sequenced in a study of T cells in Graves' hyperthyroidism and ophthalmopathy. TCR beta CDR3 regions were amplified from RNA. HTBI primers drove first-round RT-PCR of the TCR CDR3. A single record per CDR3 protein comes from TCRdb applying MiXCR to the multiplex PCR reads. The repertoire consists of about 700,000 distinct CDR3 sequences, with over 40% occurring once and the leading ten covering less than 8.5%. The sample consisted of peripheral blood or thyroid tissue (not recorded which). The receptors derive from an adult man with Graves' disease, either hyperthyroidism or ophthalmopathy (not recorded which).

At least ten counts were recorded for this clonotype. V gene TRBV7-2 combines with J gene TRBJ1-6; possible D gene TRBD1, 6 bases. V dropped 0 bases and J dropped 14 bases, with 8 bases sitting between them. The V gene's germline CDR1 is SGHTA and CDR2 FQGNSA. The CDR3 contains 12 residues. The CDR3, as DNA: TGTGCCAGCAGCTTAGCAGGGGGGTCCCTCCACTTT. Translating gives CASSLAGGSLHF.

V and J are TRBV7-6 and TRBJ2-5; 13 bases line up with TRBD2. In germline, CDR1 is SGHVS, CDR2 FNYEAQ. V lost 5 bases to trimming and J lost 2 bases; unmatched junction nucleotides: 8. CDR3 length: 17 amino acids. CDR3 DNA: TGTGCCAGCAGCCTAACGGGACTAGCGGGGAGACAAGAGACCCAGTACTTC. Translation gives CASSLTGLAGRQETQYF.

The V and J genes are TRBV2 and TRBJ2-2; D unclear. CDR1 is SNHLY, CDR2 FYNNEI, per germline. CDR3 length: 15 residues. The V gene lost 1 base and the J gene lost 1 base, with 7 bases spanning the gap. CDR3 loop: CASSEGTVNTGELFF. The CDR3 coding sequence is TGTGCCAGCAGTGAAGGGACGGTGAACACCGGGGAGCTGTTTTTT.

The chain employs TRBV20-1 and TRBJ2-5, with 14 positions matching TRBD2. V trimming: 6 bases; J trimming: 0 bases; junction bases outside the gene matches: 3. Germline loops: CDR1 DFQATT, CDR2 SNEGSKA (reference sequence). This CDR3 region has 15 residues. Written as DNA, the CDR3 is TGCAGTGCCCAGGGACTAGCGGGGGACCAAGAGACCCAGTACTTC. Its translation: CSAQGLAGDQETQYF.

The rearrangement uses TRBV7-9 and TRBJ2-5; 10 bases are a match to TRBD2. Germline V gene lookup returns CDR1 SEHNR and CDR2 FQNEAQ (reference sequence). CDR3 length: 18 amino acids. V gave up 1 base and J gave up 1 base; unmatched junction bases: 9. Here the CDR3 DNA reads TGTGCCAGCAGCTTAGACAGGGCTAGCGGGAGAACCCAAGAGACCCAGTACTTC. As protein: CASSLDRASGRTQETQYF. Based on the CDR3 plus reference TRBV7-9 and TRBJ2-5, the full variable domain is DTGVSQNPRHKITKRGQNVTFRCDPISEHNRLYWYRQTLGQGPEFLTYFQNEAQLEKSRLLSDRFSAERPKGSFSTLEIQRTEQGDSAMYLCASSLDRASGRTQETQYFGPGTRLLVL.

This rearrangement joins TRBV7-9 to TRBJ1-1; D is unclear. This CDR3 has 14 amino acids. The V and J ends lost 6 bases and 0 bases respectively, with 11 bases between them. The germline CDR1 and CDR2 sequences are SEHNR and FQNEAQ (reference sequence). Here the CDR3 reads CASSYRPLNTEAFF. Here the CDR3 DNA reads TGTGCCAGCAGTTACCGACCGTTGAACACTGAAGCTTTCTTT. The whole variable domain, filled in from reference TRBV7-9 and TRBJ1-1, reads DTGVSQNPRHKITKRGQNVTFRCDPISEHNRLYWYRQTLGQGPEFLTYFQNEAQLEKSRLLSDRFSAERPKGSFSTLEIQRTEQGDSAMYLCASSYRPLNTEAFFGQGTRLTVV.

The chain has TRBV10-3 and TRBJ1-3; 7 nucleotides match TRBD1. Germline lookup yields CDR1 ENHRY and CDR2 SYGVKD. V gave up 6 bases and J gave up 0 bases; unmatched junction bases: 11. The CDR3 consists of 17 residues. This CDR3 reads CAIRGTVISFSGNTIYF. Written as DNA, the CDR3 is TGTGCCATCAGGGGGACAGTCATCAGCTTCTCTGGAAACACCATATATTTT.

As regards this clonotype: A junction boundary mismatches the germline segment, possibly from a read error. J is TRBJ1-5 and V is TRBV10-3, with D tentatively TRBD1 (5 bases). The CDR3 is made up of 15 amino acids. Germline lookup yields CDR1 ENHRY and CDR2 SYGVKD. The CDR3 reads CAVSEWGVGNQPQHF. The CDR3 region has the DNA TGTGCCGTCAGTGAGTGGGGGGTGGGCAATCAGCCCCAGCATTTT.

This clonotype was detected only a few times. The rearrangement joins TRBV24-1 to TRBJ2-3; 8 bases fit TRBD1. J was trimmed by 1 base and V by 6 bases; bases with no gene match: 14. Looked up from germline, CDR1 is KGHDR and CDR2 is SFDVKD. The CDR3 consists of 18 residues. DNA for the CDR3: TGTGCCACCAGTCCCGACCCAGGGGGCGCGGCCGGCACAGATACGCAGTATTTT. This translates into CATSPDPGGAAGTDTQYF.

The rearrangement links TRBV11-2 to TRBJ2-5; 7 bases are a match to TRBD1. The CDR3 has 14 residues. The germline V gene encodes CDR1 SGHAT and CDR2 FQNNGV. The V and J ends lost 4 bases and 6 bases, in that order; junction bases with no gene match: 8. The CDR3 loop reads CASSSNRGRKTQYF. The CDR3 region has the DNA TGTGCCAGCAGCTCAAACAGGGGTAGAAAGACCCAGTACTTC.

This clonotype was seen ten or more times. J is TRBJ1-6 and V is TRBV7-2; a possible D gene is TRBD1 (6 bases). Germline V gives CDR1 SGHTA, CDR2 FQGNSA. The CDR3 consists of 16 residues. Trimming pared 5 bases from V and 6 bases from J, leaving 17 bases between. CDR3 sequence reads: CASSKTGRAINSPLHF. In DNA, the CDR3 is TGTGCCAGCAGCAAAACAGGGAGGGCCATTAATTCACCCCTCCACTTT.

This clonotype was detected many times. The rearrangement links TRBV29-1 to TRBJ1-1; no clear D gene. V shed 8 bases and J shed 1 base, with 11 bases lying between them. Germline lookup yields CDR1 SQVTM and CDR2 ANQGSEA. This CDR3 has 12 residues. The CDR3 region has the DNA TGCAGCTCACGTACCCAGAACACTGAAGCTTTCTTT. This encodes CSSRTQNTEAFF.

The sample holds a few counts of this clonotype. V and J are TRBV12-3 or TRBV12-4 and TRBJ1-5, with D unclear. The CDR3 spans 15 residues. Trimming left V 2 bases short and J 3 bases short, with 11 bases between. The CDR3 reads CASSLWGLLNQPQHF. DNA for the CDR3: TGTGCCAGCAGTTTATGGGGTCTACTCAATCAGCCCCAGCATTTT.

The CDR3 here is CSPPPGWTETQYF. CDR3 coding DNA: TGCAGCCCACCGCCAGGGTGGACGGAGACCCAGTACTTC. This chain links TRBV29-1 with TRBJ2-5, with D possibly being TRBD1 (5 bases). The V end was cut by 8 bases, the J end by 5 bases, with 18 bases between. Germline lookup yields CDR1 SQVTM and CDR2 ANQGSEA. This CDR3 has 13 amino acids.

The chain carries TRBV12-3 or TRBV12-4 and TRBJ1-2; a possible D gene is TRBD1 (5 bases). This CDR3 contains 14 residues. V lost 2 bases and J lost 4, with 11 bases in between. CDR3 sequence (DNA): TGTGCCAGCAGTTTATTTCAGGGCTTCTATGGCTACACCTTC. Amino acid sequence: CASSLFQGFYGYTF.

This clonotype was seen only a few times. The chain joins TRBV2 to TRBJ1-5; D unclear. Germline-derived CDR1 and CDR2 are SNHLY and FYNNEI. Trimming took off 0 bases at V and 0 bases at J, with 9 bases between the two ends. The CDR3 has 16 amino acids. The CDR3 DNA sequence: TGTGCCAGCAGTGAAGCGGGATATTATAGCAATCAGCCCCAGCATTTT. Translation: CASSEAGYYSNQPQHF.

This clonotype was counted ten times or more. This chain joins TRBV10-3 and TRBJ2-7, with TRBD2 identical over 11 bases. Losses at the gene ends were 6 bases for V and 3 bases for J; bases not matched to a gene: 4. Germline loops: CDR1 ENHRY, CDR2 SYGVKD. The CDR3 is 14 residues long. CDR3 residues: CAIRKLAGDYEQYF. DNA of the CDR3: TGTGCCATCAGAAAACTAGCGGGGGACTACGAGCAGTACTTC.

To note about this clonotype: A much larger clone lies one base from this, so it may be a read error. Because it lacks the conserved phenylalanine or tryptophan at the end, this CDR3 is likely a read error. The gene calls are TRBV20-1 and TRBJ1-4, with D unclear. V lost 2 bases and J lost 7, with 11 bases in between. The CDR3 is 13 residues long. The germline CDR1 and CDR2 sequences are DFQATT and SNEGSKA (reference sequence). CDR3: CSARQSHGEKLFL. CDR3 DNA: TGCAGTGCTAGACAGAGTCATGGTGAAAAACTGTTTCTT.

This clonotype was seen repeatedly, ten times or more. V gene TRBV2 combines with J gene TRBJ1-2; D is ambiguous. This CDR3 comprises 13 residues. The V end lost 5 bases, the J end lost 0 bases, and 7 bases lay between the germline ends. In germline, CDR1 is SNHLY, CDR2 FYNNEI. CDR3 coding DNA: TGTGCCAGCAGTTCGACACCTAACTATGGCTACACCTTC. Translated, it gives CASSSTPNYGYTF.

The rearrangement links TRBV20-1 to TRBJ2-7; perhaps TRBD1 as D (5 bases). The CDR3 length is 12 residues. Germline loops: CDR1 DFQATT, CDR2 SNEGSKA (reference sequence). Between the trimmed V and J ends, which lost 4 bases and 1 base, there was a span of 8 bases. This chain's CDR3 is CSAITGSYEQYF. CDR3 nucleotides: TGCAGTGCTATAACAGGTTCCTACGAGCAGTACTTC.

This rearrangement joins TRBV6-1 to TRBJ1-1; D ambiguous. Germline V lookup: CDR1 MNHNS, CDR2 SASEGT. The length of the CDR3 is 16 residues. Trimming removed 6 bases from V and 1 base from J, with 18 bases in between. In nucleotides, the CDR3 is TGTGCCAGCAGGCGCCGGACTGTCCGAGGGAACACTGAAGCTTTCTTT. Encoded protein: CASRRRTVRGNTEAFF.

This rearrangement joins TRBV9 to TRBJ2-7, with D perhaps assigned TRBD1 or TRBD2 (5 bases each). V was trimmed by 4 bases and J by 6 bases, leaving 17 bases between them. Germline assignment: CDR1 SGDLS and CDR2 YYNGEE. The CDR3 is made up of 14 amino acids. The DNA for the CDR3 is TGTGCCAGCAGCCTGCCCTGGGGGACGGGCGAGCAGTACTTC. Residues: CASSLPWGTGEQYF.

This clonotype was observed at least ten times. The gene calls are TRBV12-3 or TRBV12-4 and TRBJ1-5; 7 bases fit TRBD1. The V and J ends lost 0 bases and 7 bases, in that order; junction bases with no gene match: 6. The CDR3 is 15 residues long. The CDR3 loop is CASSLATGRRQPQHF. CDR3 nucleotides: TGTGCCAGCAGTTTAGCGACAGGGCGAAGGCAGCCCCAGCATTTT.

This clonotype has a count of ten or more. The chain carries TRBV7-2 and TRBJ1-1; D uncertain. The germline V gene encodes CDR1 SGHTA and CDR2 FQGNSA. V was cut by 4 bases and J by 3 bases, with 9 bases left in between. This CDR3 comprises 13 residues. The CDR3 protein is CASSSDIYTEAFF. The CDR3 DNA follows: TGTGCCAGCAGCTCAGACATATACACTGAAGCTTTCTTT.

The V gene is TRBV5-1, the J gene TRBJ2-7; the D is unclear. The germline V gene has CDR1 SGHRS and CDR2 YFSETQ. V was cut by 0 bases and J by 3 bases, with 10 bases left in between. The CDR3 is made up of 14 amino acids. CDR3: CASSLGSYDYEQYF. In nucleotides, the CDR3 is TGCGCCAGCAGCTTGGGCAGCTATGACTACGAGCAGTACTTC.